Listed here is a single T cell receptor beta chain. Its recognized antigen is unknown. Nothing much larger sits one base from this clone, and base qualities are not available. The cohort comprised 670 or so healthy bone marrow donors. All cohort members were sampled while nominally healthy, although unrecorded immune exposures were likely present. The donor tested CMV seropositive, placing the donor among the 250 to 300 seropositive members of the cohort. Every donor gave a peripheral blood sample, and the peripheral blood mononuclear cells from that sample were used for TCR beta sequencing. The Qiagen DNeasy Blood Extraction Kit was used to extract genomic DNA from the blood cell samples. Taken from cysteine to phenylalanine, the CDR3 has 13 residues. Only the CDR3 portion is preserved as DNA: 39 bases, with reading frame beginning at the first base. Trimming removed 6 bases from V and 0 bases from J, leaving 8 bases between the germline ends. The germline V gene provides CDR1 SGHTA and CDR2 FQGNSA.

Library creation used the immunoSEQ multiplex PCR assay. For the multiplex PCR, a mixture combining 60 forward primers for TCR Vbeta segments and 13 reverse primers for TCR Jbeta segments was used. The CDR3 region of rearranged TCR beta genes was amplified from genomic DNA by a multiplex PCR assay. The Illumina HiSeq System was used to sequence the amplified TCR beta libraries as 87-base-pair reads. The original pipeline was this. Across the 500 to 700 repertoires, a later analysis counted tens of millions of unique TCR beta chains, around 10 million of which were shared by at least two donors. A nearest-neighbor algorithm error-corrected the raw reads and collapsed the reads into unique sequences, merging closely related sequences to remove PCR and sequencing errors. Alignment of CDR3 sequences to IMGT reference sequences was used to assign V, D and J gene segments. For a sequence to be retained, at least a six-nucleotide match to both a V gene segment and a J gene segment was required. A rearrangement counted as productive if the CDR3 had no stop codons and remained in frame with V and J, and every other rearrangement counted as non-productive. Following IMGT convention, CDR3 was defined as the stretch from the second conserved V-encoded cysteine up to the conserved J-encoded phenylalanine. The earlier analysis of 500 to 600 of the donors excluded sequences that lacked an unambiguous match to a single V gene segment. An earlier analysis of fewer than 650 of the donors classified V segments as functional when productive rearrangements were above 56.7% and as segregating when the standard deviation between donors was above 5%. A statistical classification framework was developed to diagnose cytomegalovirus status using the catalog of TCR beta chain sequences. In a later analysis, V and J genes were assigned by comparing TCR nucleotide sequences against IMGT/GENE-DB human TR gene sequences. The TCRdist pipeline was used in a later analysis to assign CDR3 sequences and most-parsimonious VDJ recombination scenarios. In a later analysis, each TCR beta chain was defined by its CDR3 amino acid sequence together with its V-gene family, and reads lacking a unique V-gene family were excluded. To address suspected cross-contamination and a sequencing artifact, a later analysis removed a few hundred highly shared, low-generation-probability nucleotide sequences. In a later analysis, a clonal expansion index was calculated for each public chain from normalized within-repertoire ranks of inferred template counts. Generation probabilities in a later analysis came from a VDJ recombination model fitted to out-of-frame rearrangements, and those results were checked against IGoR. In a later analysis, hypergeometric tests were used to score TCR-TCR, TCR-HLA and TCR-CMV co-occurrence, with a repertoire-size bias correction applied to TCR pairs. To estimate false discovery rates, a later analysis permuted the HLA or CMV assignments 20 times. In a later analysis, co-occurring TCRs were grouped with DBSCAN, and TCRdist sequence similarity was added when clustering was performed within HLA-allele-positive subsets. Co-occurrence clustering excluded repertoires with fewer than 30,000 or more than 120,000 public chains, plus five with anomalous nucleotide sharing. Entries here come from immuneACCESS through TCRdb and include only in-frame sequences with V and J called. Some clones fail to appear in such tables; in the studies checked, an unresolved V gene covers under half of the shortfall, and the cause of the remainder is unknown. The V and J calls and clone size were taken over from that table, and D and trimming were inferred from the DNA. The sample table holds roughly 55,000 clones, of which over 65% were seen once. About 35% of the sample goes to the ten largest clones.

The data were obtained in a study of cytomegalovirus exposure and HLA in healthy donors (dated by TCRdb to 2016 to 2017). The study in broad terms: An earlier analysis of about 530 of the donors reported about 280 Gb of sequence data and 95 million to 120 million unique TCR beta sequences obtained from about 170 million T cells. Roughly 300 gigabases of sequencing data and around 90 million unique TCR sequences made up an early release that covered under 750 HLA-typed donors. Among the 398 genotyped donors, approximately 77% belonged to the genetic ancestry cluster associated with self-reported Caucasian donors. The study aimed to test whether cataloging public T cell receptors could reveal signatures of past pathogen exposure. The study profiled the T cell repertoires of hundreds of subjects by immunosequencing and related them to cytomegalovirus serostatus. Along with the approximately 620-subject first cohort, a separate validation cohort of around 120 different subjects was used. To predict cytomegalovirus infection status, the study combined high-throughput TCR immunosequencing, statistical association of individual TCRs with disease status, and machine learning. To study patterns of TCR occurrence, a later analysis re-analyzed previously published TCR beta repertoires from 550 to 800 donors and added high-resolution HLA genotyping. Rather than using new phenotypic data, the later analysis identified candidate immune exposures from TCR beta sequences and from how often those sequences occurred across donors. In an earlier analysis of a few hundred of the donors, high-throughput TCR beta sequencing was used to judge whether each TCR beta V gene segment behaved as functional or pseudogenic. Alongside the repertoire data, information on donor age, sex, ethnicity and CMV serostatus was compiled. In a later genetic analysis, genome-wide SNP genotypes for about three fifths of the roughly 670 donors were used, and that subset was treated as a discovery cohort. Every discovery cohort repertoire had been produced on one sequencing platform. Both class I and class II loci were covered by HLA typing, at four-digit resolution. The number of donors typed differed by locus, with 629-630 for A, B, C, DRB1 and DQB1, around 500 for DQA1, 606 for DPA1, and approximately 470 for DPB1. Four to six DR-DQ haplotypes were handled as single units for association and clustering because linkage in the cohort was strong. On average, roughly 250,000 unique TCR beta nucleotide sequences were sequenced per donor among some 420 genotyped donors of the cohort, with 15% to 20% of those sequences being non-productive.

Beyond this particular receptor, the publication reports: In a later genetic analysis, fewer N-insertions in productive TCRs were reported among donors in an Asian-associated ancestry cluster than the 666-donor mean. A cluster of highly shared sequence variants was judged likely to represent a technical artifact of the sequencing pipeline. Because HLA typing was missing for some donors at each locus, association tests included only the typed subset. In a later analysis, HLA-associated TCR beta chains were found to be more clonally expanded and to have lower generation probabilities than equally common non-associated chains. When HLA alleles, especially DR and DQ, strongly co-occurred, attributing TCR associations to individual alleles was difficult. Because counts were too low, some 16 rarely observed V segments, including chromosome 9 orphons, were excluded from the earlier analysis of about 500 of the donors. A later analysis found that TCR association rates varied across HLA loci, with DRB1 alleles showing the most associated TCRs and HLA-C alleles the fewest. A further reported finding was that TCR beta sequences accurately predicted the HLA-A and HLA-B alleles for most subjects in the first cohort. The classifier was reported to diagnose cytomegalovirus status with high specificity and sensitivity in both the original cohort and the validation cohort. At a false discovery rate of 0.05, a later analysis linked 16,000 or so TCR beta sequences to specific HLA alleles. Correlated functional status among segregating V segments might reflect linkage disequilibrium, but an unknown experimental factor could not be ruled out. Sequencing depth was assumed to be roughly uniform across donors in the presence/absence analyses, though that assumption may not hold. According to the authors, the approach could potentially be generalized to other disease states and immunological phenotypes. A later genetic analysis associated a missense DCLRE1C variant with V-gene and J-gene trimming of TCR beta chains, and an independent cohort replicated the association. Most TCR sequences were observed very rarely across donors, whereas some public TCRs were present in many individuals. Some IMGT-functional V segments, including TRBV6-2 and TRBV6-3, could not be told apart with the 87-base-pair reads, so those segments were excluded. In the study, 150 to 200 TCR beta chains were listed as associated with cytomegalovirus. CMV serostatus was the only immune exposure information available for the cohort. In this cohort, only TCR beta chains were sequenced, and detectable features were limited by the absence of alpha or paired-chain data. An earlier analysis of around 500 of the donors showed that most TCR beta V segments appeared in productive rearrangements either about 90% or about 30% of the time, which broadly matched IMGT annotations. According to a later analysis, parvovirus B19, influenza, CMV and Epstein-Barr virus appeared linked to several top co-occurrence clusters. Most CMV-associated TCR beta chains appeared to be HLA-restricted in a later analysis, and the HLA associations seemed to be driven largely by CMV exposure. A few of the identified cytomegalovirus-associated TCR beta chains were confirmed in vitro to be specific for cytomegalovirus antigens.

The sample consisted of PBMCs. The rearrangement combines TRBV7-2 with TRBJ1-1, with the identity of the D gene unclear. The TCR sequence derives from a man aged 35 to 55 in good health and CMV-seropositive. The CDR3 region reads CASRLALNTEAFF. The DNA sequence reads TGTGCCAGCAGATTGGCCTTGAACACTGAAGCTTTCTTT.